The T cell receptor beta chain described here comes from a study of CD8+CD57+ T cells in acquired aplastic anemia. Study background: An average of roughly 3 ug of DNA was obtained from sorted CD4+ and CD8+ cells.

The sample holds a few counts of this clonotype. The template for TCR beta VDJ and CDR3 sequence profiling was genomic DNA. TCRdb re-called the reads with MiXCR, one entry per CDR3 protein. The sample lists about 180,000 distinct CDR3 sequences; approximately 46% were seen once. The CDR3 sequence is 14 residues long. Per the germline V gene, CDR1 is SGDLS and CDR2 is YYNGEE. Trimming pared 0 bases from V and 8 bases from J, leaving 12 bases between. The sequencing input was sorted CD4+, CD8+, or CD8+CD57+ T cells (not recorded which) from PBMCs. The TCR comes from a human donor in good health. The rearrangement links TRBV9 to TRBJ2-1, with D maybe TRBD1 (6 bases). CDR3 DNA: TGTGCCAGCAGCGTAGACAGGGCAAACCATGAGCAGTTCTTC. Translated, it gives CASSVDRANHEQFF.